Listed here are 28 T cell receptor beta chains from one sample, sequenced in a study of Ad26.COV2.S vaccination and SARS-CoV-2 variants. Profiled with immunoSEQ multiplex PCR; TCRdb holds only in-frame clones, not every one. The table lists around 300,000 clones, 75% to 90% of them singletons, with just under 5% in the top ten. As for treatment: about 20 received Ad26.COV2.S at low or high dose, single or two shots; about 5 received placebo; per-sample allocation not given. Sampling happened 63 days after the first vaccine or placebo injection. The input for sequencing was peripheral blood, taken in a trial of Ad26.COV2.S vaccine versus placebo. Every receptor here comes from a person between 18 and 65 years old who received the Ad26.COV2.S COVID-19 vaccine or a placebo.

Ten or more counts support this clone. The J gene is TRBJ1-2, the V gene TRBV7-8; 9 bases map to TRBD1. The CDR3 spans 13 residues. The germline V gene has CDR1 SGHVS and CDR2 FQNEAQ. V gave up 1 base and J gave up 9 bases; unmatched junction bases: 3. CDR3 in DNA: TGTGCCAGCAGCTTAGGGGGACAGGGAAGCTACACCTTC. Protein sequence: CASSLGGQGSYTF.

The V call is TRBV12-3 or TRBV12-4, the J call TRBJ1-1, with D possibly being TRBD1 (6 bases). Between the trimmed V and J ends, which lost 5 bases and 7 bases, there was a span of 11 bases. The length of the CDR3 is 12 residues. The CDR3 sequence is CASSSLQGEAFF. The CDR3, as DNA: TGTGCCAGCAGTAGTCTACAGGGTGAAGCTTTCTTT.

The chain has TRBV7-8 and TRBJ1-5, with D unclear. Germline-derived CDR1 and CDR2 are SGHVS and FQNEAQ. This CDR3 spans 14 amino acids. V was pared by 5 bases and J by 0 bases, with 8 bases between. CDR3 bases: TGTGCCAGCAGCCAGGAGTATAGCAATCAGCCCCAGCATTTT. Protein sequence: CASSQEYSNQPQHF.

This chain connects TRBV11-2 to TRBJ2-1; no clear D gene. V lost 5 bases and J 0 bases, leaving 14 bases between the germline ends. Germline CDR1 is SGHAT and CDR2 is FQNNGV. This CDR3 region has 16 residues. CDR3 bases: TGTGCCAGCAGCGCCCACCGCGCGAGCTCCTACAATGAGCAGTTCTTC. Amino acids: CASSAHRASSYNEQFF.

The chain is built from TRBV2 and TRBJ2-7; D possibly corresponds to TRBD2 (5 bases). The CDR3 is 13 amino acids. V was clipped by 9 bases and J by 1 base, with 13 bases between them. Germline CDR1 and CDR2: SNHLY and FYNNEI. The CDR3 coding sequence is TGTGCCAGATCTAAGAGGGATTCCTACGAGCAGTACTTC. This encodes CARSKRDSYEQYF.

The V and J genes are TRBV19 and TRBJ2-7; 8 bases fit TRBD1. Germline V gives CDR1 LNHDA, CDR2 SQIVND (reference sequence). V was pared by 2 bases and J by 5 bases, with 5 bases of the junction left unmatched. The CDR3 is made up of 14 amino acids. CDR3 residues: CASSIQDRGDEQYF. As DNA, the CDR3 is TGTGCCAGTAGTATACAAGACAGGGGCGACGAGCAGTACTTC.

The chain couples TRBV19 to TRBJ1-1; 7 bases align to TRBD1. This CDR3 has 18 amino acids. Germline-derived CDR1 and CDR2 are LNHDA and SQIVND (reference sequence). V lost 3 bases and J lost 4; bases outside the gene matches: 17. The CDR3 nucleotides read TGTGCCAGTAGTATCGGGAGGGAGGGGGCTAGAGGGATCACTGAAGCTTTCTTT. This gives the protein CASSIGREGARGITEAFF.

The V gene is TRBV5-1, the J gene TRBJ2-7; 7 positions agree with TRBD2. The V gene end was trimmed by 4 bases and the J gene end by 4 bases; junction bases not matched to a gene: 5. The CDR3 has 13 amino acids. Germline CDR1 reads SGHRS; CDR2 reads YFSETQ. The CDR3, as DNA: TGCGCCAGCAGCGTTACTAGCGCGTACGAGCAGTACTTC. Protein sequence: CASSVTSAYEQYF.

The chain links TRBV3-1 (or the pseudogene TRBV3-2) to TRBJ1-2; a weak D match, TRBD1 (5 bases). Trimming pared 1 base from V and 4 bases from J, leaving 10 bases between. The germline V gene has CDR1 LGHDT and CDR2 YNNKEL (reference sequence). The CDR3 loop spans 14 amino acids. The CDR3 sequence: CASSQVQGPYGYTF. The CDR3 nucleotides read TGTGCCAGCAGCCAAGTTCAGGGACCCTATGGCTACACCTTC.

The CDR3 nucleotides are TGTGCCAGTTCTAGCGCGCTAGCCAAAAACATTCAGTACTTC. Its protein product is CASSSALAKNIQYF. This chain uses TRBV7-8 with TRBJ2-4, with D possibly matching TRBD2 (6 bases). Germline CDR1 SGHVS, CDR2 FQNEAQ. V dropped 9 bases and J dropped 0 bases, with 12 bases sitting between them. CDR3 length: 14 residues.

V usage is TRBV28 and J usage is TRBJ1-2; D ambiguous. Trimming cost V 2 bases and J 8 bases, with 18 bases left between them. The CDR3 has 15 amino acids. Germline-derived CDR1 and CDR2 are MDHEN and SYDVKM. CDR3 sequence: CASSLPYGQMRGYTF. In DNA, the CDR3 is TGTGCCAGCAGTTTACCCTATGGGCAGATGCGGGGCTACACCTTC.

The rearrangement joins TRBV6-1 to TRBJ2-3; 10 nucleotides agree with TRBD1. Germline assignment: CDR1 MNHNS and CDR2 SASEGT. The CDR3 spans 17 residues. J was trimmed by 6 bases and V by 2 bases; bases with no gene match: 11. CDR3: CASSELRDRGHWDTQYF. The CDR3 DNA sequence: TGTGCCAGCAGTGAACTCCGGGACAGGGGACATTGGGATACGCAGTATTTT.

The chain joins TRBV5-5 to TRBJ2-2; no definite D call. This CDR3 has 13 amino acids. Trimming removed 0 bases at V and 7 bases at J, with 7 bases between. Looked up from germline, CDR1 is SGHKS and CDR2 is YYEKEE (reference sequence). The DNA for the CDR3 is TGTGCCAGCAGCTTGGGGTTAGGCGGGGAGCTGTTTTTT. Translation: CASSLGLGGELFF.

The chain joins TRBV4-3 to TRBJ1-1; possible D gene TRBD1, 5 bases. The CDR3 runs to 16 residues. CDR1 and CDR2 (germline): LGHNA, YSLEER. Trimming stripped 4 bases from V and 4 bases from J, with 19 bases between. The CDR3 loop is CASSPVLGTLATEAFF. The CDR3, as DNA: TGCGCCAGCAGCCCCGTCCTCGGGACTTTGGCCACTGAAGCTTTCTTT.

J is TRBJ1-4 and V is TRBV7-2; D call uncertain. CDR1 and CDR2 (germline): SGHTA, FQGNSA. The V end lost 1 base, the J end lost 5 bases, and 8 bases lay between the germline ends. The CDR3 is 14 residues long. DNA for the CDR3: TGTGCCAGCAGCTTAGGGTTCGGAAATGAAAAACTGTTTTTT. Translating gives CASSLGFGNEKLFF.

V usage is TRBV6-1 and J usage is TRBJ2-5; D is unresolved. The V and J ends lost 2 bases and 5 bases respectively, with 12 bases between them. Germline-derived CDR1 and CDR2 are MNHNS and SASEGT. The CDR3 spans 14 residues. The CDR3, as DNA: TGTGCCAGCAGTGAAAGGGCCCCGCCGGAGACCCAGTACTTC. Translation gives CASSERAPPETQYF.

The chain employs TRBV20-1 and TRBJ1-4; D remains unclear. V was trimmed by 4 bases and J by 5 bases, leaving 5 bases between them. Germline CDR1 reads DFQATT; CDR2 reads SNEGSKA (reference sequence). This CDR3 spans 11 amino acids. The CDR3 here is CSAIQNEKLFF. CDR3 DNA: TGCAGTGCTATCCAAAATGAAAAACTGTTTTTT.

This chain uses TRBV2 with TRBJ1-2; D remains unclear. The V gene's germline CDR1 is SNHLY and CDR2 FYNNEI. Trimming took off 0 bases at V and 0 bases at J, with 14 bases between the two ends. This CDR3 region has 17 residues. CDR3 residues: CASSEAGRGYTNYGYTF. The CDR3 DNA sequence: TGTGCCAGCAGTGAAGCGGGCAGAGGGTACACTAACTATGGCTACACCTTC.

The chain recombines TRBV6-6 with TRBJ2-7; TRBD2 might be the D (5 bases). CDR1 MNHNY and CDR2 SVGAGI come from the germline V gene (reference sequence). This CDR3 region has 12 residues. V was cut by 8 bases and J by 3 bases, with 11 bases left in between. The CDR3 sequence is CASAGRFYEQYF. CDR3 bases: TGTGCCAGCGCGGGCAGGTTCTACGAGCAGTACTTC.

This chain links TRBV28 with TRBJ2-7; 10 bases align to TRBD1. The CDR3 runs to 14 residues. Germline V gives CDR1 MDHEN, CDR2 SYDVKM. V was clipped by 6 bases and J by 4 bases; unmatched bases: 6. The CDR3 DNA reads as TGTGCCAGCAGGGGGACAGGGGTATCTTACGAGCAGTACTTC. Its translation: CASRGTGVSYEQYF.

The CDR3, as DNA: TGTGCCAGCAGTCTAGCAGGGGGGGGAAACACCATATATTTT. It is translated as CASSLAGGGNTIYF. V usage is TRBV6-5 and J usage is TRBJ1-3; TRBD1 aligns across 7 bases. There are 14 residues in the CDR3. Losses at the gene ends were 5 bases for V and 4 bases for J; bases not matched to a gene: 5. Germline CDR1 and CDR2: MNHEY and SVGAGI.

The CDR3 loop reads CATGGTGGSLETQYF. CDR3 DNA sequence: TGTGCCACCGGGGGGACAGGGGGCTCGTTGGAGACCCAGTACTTC. This sequence joins TRBV24-1 and TRBJ2-5; TRBD1 agrees at 12 bases. The V and J ends lost 9 bases and 5 bases, in that order; junction bases with no gene match: 9. This CDR3 contains 15 residues. Per germline, CDR1 KGHDR and CDR2 SFDVKD.

The chain uses TRBV13 and TRBJ2-2, with TRBD1 matching over 8 bases. The CDR3 consists of 17 residues. V dropped 2 bases and J dropped 6; count of bases not matched to a gene: 11. CDR1 PRHDT and CDR2 FYEKMQ come from the germline V gene (reference sequence). CDR3 in DNA: TGTGCCAGCAGCTTAACCCTTAACAGGGGGATGGCCGGGGAGCTGTTTTTT. It codes for CASSLTLNRGMAGELFF.

V usage is TRBV28 and J usage is TRBJ1-1; D not resolved. Germline V lookup: CDR1 MDHEN, CDR2 SYDVKM. The ends were cut back, 5 bases at V and 1 base at J, with 11 bases in the middle. The CDR3 loop spans 14 amino acids. This CDR3 is CASSIPARNTEAFF. The CDR3 nucleotides read TGTGCCAGCAGTATCCCCGCCAGGAACACTGAAGCTTTCTTT.

This clone was found a few times. The J gene is TRBJ1-2, the V gene TRBV7-9; D uncertain. The CDR3 is made up of 14 amino acids. Trimming stripped 1 base from V and 0 bases from J, with 6 bases between. Germline CDR1 SEHNR, CDR2 FQNEAQ (reference sequence). CDR3 protein: CASSLDPPNYGYTF. The CDR3 DNA is TGTGCCAGCAGCTTAGACCCTCCTAACTATGGCTACACCTTC.

The chain uses TRBV28 and TRBJ2-1, with TRBD2 matching 7 bases. CDR1 and CDR2 (germline): MDHEN, SYDVKM. The CDR3 sequence is 15 residues long. V dropped 3 bases and J dropped 7; count of bases not matched to a gene: 9. The CDR3 region is CASSLAGEGLNEQFF. The CDR3 DNA reads as TGTGCCAGCAGTTTGGCGGGAGAAGGTTTGAATGAGCAGTTCTTC.

The V and J genes are TRBV4-2 and TRBJ1-2, with 10 bases that match TRBD1. Per the germline V gene, CDR1 is LGHNA and CDR2 is YNFKEQ. The CDR3 has 16 amino acids. V dropped 0 bases and J dropped 3; count of bases not matched to a gene: 4. CDR3 coding DNA: TGTGCCAGCAGCCAAGAAGCGACAGGGGGCCACTATGGCTACACCTTC. Translation: CASSQEATGGHYGYTF.

The chain links TRBV15 to TRBJ2-7; D gene uncertain. The V gene lost 0 bases and the J gene lost 4 bases, with 7 bases spanning the gap. From germline, CDR1 is LNHNV and CDR2 YYDKDF (reference sequence). This CDR3 spans 13 amino acids. The CDR3 loop is CATSRDAAYEQYF. CDR3 bases: TGTGCCACCAGCAGAGATGCGGCTTACGAGCAGTACTTC.